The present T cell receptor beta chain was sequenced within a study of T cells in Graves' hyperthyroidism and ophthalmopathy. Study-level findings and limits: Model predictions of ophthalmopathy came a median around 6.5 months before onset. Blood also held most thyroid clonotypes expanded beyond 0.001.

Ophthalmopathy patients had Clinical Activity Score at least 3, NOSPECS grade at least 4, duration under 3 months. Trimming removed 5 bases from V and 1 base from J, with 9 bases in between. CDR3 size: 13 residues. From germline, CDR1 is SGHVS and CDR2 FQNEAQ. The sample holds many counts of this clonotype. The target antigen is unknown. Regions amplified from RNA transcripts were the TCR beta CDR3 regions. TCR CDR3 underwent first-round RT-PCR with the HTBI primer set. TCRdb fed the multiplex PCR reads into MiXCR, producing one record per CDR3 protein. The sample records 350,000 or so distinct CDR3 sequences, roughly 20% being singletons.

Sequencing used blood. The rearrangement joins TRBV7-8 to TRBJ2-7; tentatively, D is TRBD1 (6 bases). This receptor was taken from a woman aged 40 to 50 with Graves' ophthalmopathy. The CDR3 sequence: CASSPRGSYEQYF. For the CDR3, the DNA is TGTGCCAGCAGCCCCAGGGGTTCCTACGAGCAGTACTTC.